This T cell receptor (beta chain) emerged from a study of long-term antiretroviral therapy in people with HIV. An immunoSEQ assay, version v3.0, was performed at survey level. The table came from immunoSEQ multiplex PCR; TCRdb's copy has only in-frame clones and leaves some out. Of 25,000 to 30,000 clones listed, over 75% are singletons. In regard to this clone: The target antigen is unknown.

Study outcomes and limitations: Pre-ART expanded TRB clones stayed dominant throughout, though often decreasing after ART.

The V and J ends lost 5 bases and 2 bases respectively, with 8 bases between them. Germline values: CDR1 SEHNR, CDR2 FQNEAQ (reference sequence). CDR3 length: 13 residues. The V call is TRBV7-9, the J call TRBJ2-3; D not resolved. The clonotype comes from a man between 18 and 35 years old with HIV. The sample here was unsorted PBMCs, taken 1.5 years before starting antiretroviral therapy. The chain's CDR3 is CASSPPFTDTQYF. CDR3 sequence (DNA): TGTGCCAGCAGCCCCCCATTCACAGATACGCAGTATTTT.